The 32 T cell receptor beta chains reported below all come from one sample, sequenced in a study of kidney transplant recipient with SARS-CoV-2 infection. TCRdb reprocessed the reads via MiXCR and lists one record per CDR3 protein. This table holds 200,000 to 300,000 distinct CDR3 sequences, about 30% found once. The sequencing used a blood sample, collected at baseline and on roughly day 110 from a kidney transplant recipient. Source of these receptors: a male patient in his thirties who had COVID-19 and was a kidney transplant recipient. Some T cells may trace back to the graft donor.

This clonotype was observed a handful of times. This may stem from a read error, because a much larger clone lies one nucleotide away. This sequence joins TRBV7-2 and TRBJ1-1; weak D call: TRBD1 (5 bases). The CDR3 loop spans 14 amino acids. Germline V gene sequence: CDR1 SGHTA, CDR2 FQGNSA. Trimming pared 8 bases from V and 5 bases from J, leaving 18 bases between. The CDR3 sequence is CASGTSRVGTEAFF. The CDR3 nucleotides read TGTGCCAGCGGCACCTCCAGGGTTGGAACTGAAGCTTTCTTT.

The V call is TRBV28, the J call TRBJ1-5; 7 bases match TRBD1. This CDR3 comprises 14 residues. Germline values: CDR1 MDHEN, CDR2 SYDVKM. The J segment lost 6 bases and the V segment lost 5 bases, leaving 7 bases of the junction unmatched. The CDR3 reads CASSTWRGLQPQHF. The CDR3 bases are TGTGCCAGCAGTACATGGAGGGGGCTTCAGCCCCAGCATTTT.

The V and J genes are TRBV14 and TRBJ2-4, with a tentative D call TRBD2 (7 bases). The CDR3 spans 17 residues. The germline V and J ends were trimmed by 0 bases and 4 bases, with 16 bases remaining between them. The germline CDR1 and CDR2 sequences are SGHDN and FVKESK. CDR3 coding DNA: TGTGCCAGCAGCCAAGAAGTGGGACGGGGGGCTAAAAACATTCAGTACTTC. Translating gives CASSQEVGRGAKNIQYF.

This clonotype was counted ten times or more. This sequence joins TRBV12-3 or TRBV12-4 and TRBJ2-7; D might be TRBD2 (6 bases). The CDR3 extends over 15 amino acids. V was trimmed by 1 base and J by 0 bases, leaving 10 bases between them. The CDR3 reads CASSLGGDLSYEQYF. The CDR3 coding sequence is TGTGCCAGCAGTTTAGGGGGGGACCTCTCCTACGAGCAGTACTTC.

Remarks on this clonotype: A much bigger clone sits one base away, suggesting this may be a read error. The J gene is TRBJ2-2, the V gene TRBV3-1; D is undetermined. CDR3 length: 18 amino acids. Germline V gene data show CDR1 as LGHDT and CDR2 as YNNKEL (reference sequence). V lost 5 bases and J 5 bases, leaving 24 bases between the germline ends. This CDR3 is CASSFRSPISGLTGELFF. CDR3 DNA: TGTGCCAGCAGCTTTAGAAGTCCCATTTCAGGCTTGACCGGGGAGCTGTTTTTT.

This clonotype was seen repeatedly, ten times or more. The chain carries TRBV19 and TRBJ1-5; a possible D gene is TRBD1 (6 bases). The CDR3 contains 16 residues. Looked up from germline, CDR1 is LNHDA and CDR2 is SQIVND (reference sequence). The V and J ends lost 4 bases and 6 bases respectively, with 19 bases between them. The CDR3 protein is CASSTVARGALQPQHF. In DNA, the CDR3 is TGTGCCAGTAGTACGGTCGCGCGGGGGGCTCTTCAGCCCCAGCATTTT.

This clonotype was found many times. The V gene is TRBV5-6, the J gene TRBJ1-1; 7 bases fit TRBD1. Trimming removed 5 bases from V and 1 base from J; junction bases left unmatched: 8. CDR3 length: 15 amino acids. The germline gives CDR1 SGHDT, CDR2 YYEEEE. CDR3 loop: CASRGLGQANTEAFF. CDR3 in DNA: TGTGCCAGCAGGGGGCTTGGACAGGCGAACACTGAAGCTTTCTTT.

This clonotype was recorded many times. This sequence joins TRBV7-2 and TRBJ2-1, with 13 bases lining up with TRBD2. CDR3 length equals 16 residues. With V trimmed by 3 bases and J by 2 bases, 1 base remained unmatched. Germline V gene data show CDR1 as SGHTA and CDR2 as FQGNSA. CDR3 DNA sequence: TGTGCCAGCAGCTTGACTAGCGGGGGGCCCTACAATGAGCAGTTCTTC. Protein product: CASSLTSGGPYNEQFF.

The V and J genes are TRBV20-1 and TRBJ2-3; D not certain. Germline V gene data show CDR1 as DFQATT and CDR2 as SNEGSKA (reference sequence). CDR3 length: 11 amino acids. Trimming left V 0 bases short and J 8 bases short, with 6 bases between. CDR3 sequence: CSARDSVTQYF. CDR3 in DNA: TGCAGTGCTAGAGATTCAGTTACGCAGTATTTT.

Concerning this clonotype itself: This likely came from a read error, as a far larger clone is one base away. This chain links TRBV28 with TRBJ1-1, with a weak D call TRBD1 (5 bases). This CDR3 has 12 residues. Germline CDR1 and CDR2: MDHEN and SYDVKM. The germline V and J ends were trimmed by 5 bases and 6 bases, with 10 bases remaining between them. Here the CDR3 DNA reads TGTGCCAGCAGTGGGGGAAACGCTGAAGCTTTCTTT. This codes for CASSGGNAEAFF.

The chain recombines TRBV20-1 with TRBJ1-4, with D maybe TRBD1 (6 bases). This CDR3 contains 16 residues. Germline lookup yields CDR1 DFQATT and CDR2 SNEGSKA (reference sequence). Trimming took 6 bases from V and 0 from J, leaving 17 bases between them. The CDR3 region has the DNA TGCAGTGCCGCGGGGGGGCAGCTTGCAACTAATGAAAAACTGTTTTTT. Its translation: CSAAGGQLATNEKLFF.

This clonotype was seen once. This may arise from a read error, as a much more abundant clone is one base away. The chain has TRBV4-2 and TRBJ2-4; tentatively, D is TRBD2 (6 bases). Judging by the DNA end, TRBJ2-7 fits better; the J call may be wrong. Germline CDR1 and CDR2: LGHNA and YNFKEQ. The CDR3 consists of 15 residues. The CDR3 DNA follows: TGTGCCAGCAGCCCCGTTGGAGGGGCAGACTACGAGCAGTACTTC. Residues: CASSPVGGADYEQYF.

This clonotype was counted at least ten times. V usage is TRBV27 and J usage is TRBJ2-3; D is perhaps TRBD2 (5 bases). The CDR3 contains 13 residues. V dropped 6 bases and J dropped 2 bases, with 9 bases sitting between them. Germline values: CDR1 MNHEY, CDR2 SMNVEV (reference sequence). In nucleotides, the CDR3 is TGTGCCAGCAGCTCACTAGTCACAGATACGCAGTATTTT. Translating gives CASSSLVTDTQYF.

Note on this clonotype: A much larger clone differs from this one at a single base, so this may be a read error. This sequence joins TRBV5-4 and TRBJ2-1, with a weak D call TRBD2 (5 bases). The CDR3 is 16 residues long. The germline V gene encodes CDR1 SGHNT and CDR2 YYREEE (reference sequence). Trimming removed 3 bases from V and 9 bases from J, with 22 bases in between. CDR3 residues: CASSYSGIATRGEQFF. CDR3 bases: TGTGCCAGCAGCTACTCCGGGATAGCGACCAGAGGTGAGCAGTTCTTC. The full variable domain, its missing parts supplied by reference TRBV5-4 and TRBJ2-1, is ETGVTQSPTHLIKTRGQQVTLRCSSQSGHNTVSWYQQALGQGPQFIFQYYREEENGRGNFPPRFSGLQFPNYSSELNVNALELDDSALYLCASSYSGIATRGEQFFGPGTRLTVL.

This clonotype was detected many times. The J gene is TRBJ2-3, the V gene TRBV21-1. TRBV21-1 corresponds to a pseudogene. The CDR3 extends over 17 amino acids. CDR3 nucleotides: TGTGCCAGCAGTCCTACAGTAGCTACAGTCATGCAAGATACGCAGTATTTT. Translating gives CASSPTVATVMQDTQYF.

This clonotype was found a few times. The CDR3 reads CASSDGQGQETQYF. DNA of the CDR3: TGCGCCAGCAGCGACGGACAGGGGCAAGAGACCCAGTACTTC. The J gene is TRBJ2-5, the V gene TRBV5-1, with 9 bases lining up with TRBD1. The germline V gene has CDR1 SGHRS and CDR2 YFSETQ. The CDR3 runs 14 residues. V shed 4 bases, J shed 2 bases, and the junction held 3 bases outside the gene matches.

The sample holds many counts of this clonotype. V is TRBV7-9 and J is TRBJ1-2; no definite D call. V lost 4 bases and J 4 bases, leaving 22 bases between the germline ends. The CDR3 has 17 residues. Germline V gives CDR1 SEHNR, CDR2 FQNEAQ (reference sequence). In nucleotides, the CDR3 is TGTGCCAGCAGCTATCTGCAATACCATGGAAAGACCTATGGCTACACCTTC. Translated: CASSYLQYHGKTYGYTF.

This clonotype appeared many times. This rearrangement joins TRBV29-1 to TRBJ1-2; TRBD1 matches at 7 bases. Unmatched junction bases numbered 16, after V lost 1 base and J lost 8 bases. Germline-derived CDR1 and CDR2 are SQVTM and ANQGSEA. The CDR3 has 16 residues. CDR3: CSVEGAEDRPIGGYTF. DNA for the CDR3: TGCAGCGTTGAAGGGGCTGAGGACAGGCCCATAGGGGGCTACACCTTC.

Remarks on this clonotype: A much larger clone is a single base away; this may be a read error. The chain employs TRBV25-1 and TRBJ2-5; 7 nucleotides match TRBD2. The CDR3 runs to 14 residues. Germline V gene data show CDR1 as MGHDK and CDR2 as SYGVNS. The CDR3 here is CASSEGGVEEAQYF. The CDR3 nucleotides read TGTGCCAGCAGTGAGGGGGGGGTGGAAGAGGCCCAGTACTTC.

This clonotype was observed many times. The gene calls are TRBV12-3 or TRBV12-4 and TRBJ1-1, with D uncertain. This CDR3 comprises 17 residues. Trimming pared 5 bases from V and 1 base from J, leaving 20 bases between. CDR3 protein: CASSPTSRRDKNTEAFF. The CDR3 bases are TGTGCCAGCAGTCCCACGTCCCGCCGCGATAAGAACACTGAAGCTTTCTTT.

This clonotype has ten or more counts. The V and J genes are TRBV20-1 and TRBJ1-2; TRBD1 matches 8 bases. Germline-derived CDR1 and CDR2 are DFQATT and SNEGSKA (reference sequence). With 4 bases clipped from V and 4 bases from J, the junction kept 11 bases outside the gene matches. This CDR3 region has 15 residues. CDR3 in amino acids: CSANQWTGFFYGYTF. CDR3 sequence (DNA): TGCAGTGCTAACCAATGGACAGGGTTTTTCTATGGCTACACCTTC.

V gene TRBV20-1 combines with J gene TRBJ2-3, with 7 nucleotides matching TRBD2. This CDR3 has 13 residues. Germline V lookup: CDR1 DFQATT, CDR2 SNEGSKA (reference sequence). V was pared by 7 bases and J by 2 bases, with 6 bases of the junction left unmatched. As DNA, the CDR3 is TGCAGTGTTCTAAGCGGGGACACAGATACGCAGTATTTT. It yields the protein CSVLSGDTDTQYF.

V gene TRBV20-1 combines with J gene TRBJ2-2, with 11 bases aligning to TRBD2. V trimming: 6 bases; J trimming: 4 bases; junction bases outside the gene matches: 1. The CDR3 totals 13 residues. Germline V lookup: CDR1 DFQATT, CDR2 SNEGSKA (reference sequence). The CDR3 DNA reads as TGCAGTGCGCTAGCGGGAGGCACCGGGGAGCTGTTTTTT. Amino acid sequence: CSALAGGTGELFF.

This clonotype was seen ten or more times. The rearrangement uses TRBV7-6 and TRBJ2-2; D not certain. The CDR3 has 14 residues. Trimming took off 3 bases at V and 7 bases at J, with 12 bases between the two ends. Per germline, CDR1 SGHVS and CDR2 FNYEAQ. CDR3 coding DNA: TGTGCCAGCAGCTTCGGTCCGGGTCGCGGGGAGCTGTTTTTT. The encoded protein is CASSFGPGRGELFF.

This clonotype showed up just a few times. V gene TRBV5-6 combines with J gene TRBJ2-3; 7 nucleotides match TRBD2. CDR1 is SGHDT and CDR2 is YYEEEE in the germline V gene. This CDR3 is built from 17 residues. V lost 4 bases to trimming and J lost 6 bases; unmatched junction nucleotides: 17. The CDR3 spells CASSSLSPAGAWDTQYF. CDR3 nucleotides: TGTGCCAGCAGCAGCTTATCCCCGGCGGGAGCATGGGATACGCAGTATTTT.

This chain uses TRBV5-1 with TRBJ2-5; 11 bases are shared with TRBD2. Germline V gene data show CDR1 as SGHRS and CDR2 as YFSETQ. The CDR3 sequence is 18 residues long. Trimming removed 4 bases from V and 2 bases from J; junction bases left unmatched: 13. The CDR3: CASSTTYLAGGTQETQYF. The CDR3, as DNA: TGCGCCAGCAGCACCACCTACCTAGCGGGAGGAACGCAAGAGACCCAGTACTTC.

As for this clonotype: A read error may be the cause here, since a much bigger clone is one base away. This chain joins TRBV7-6 and TRBJ1-2; D is uncertain. The CDR3 sequence is 17 residues long. V was pared by 5 bases and J by 4 bases, with 23 bases between. Germline assignment: CDR1 SGHVS and CDR2 FNYEAQ. The CDR3 DNA reads TGTGCCAGCAGCGTTAAACCTGAATCTCGAAAGACCTATGGCTACACCTTC. Translating it yields CASSVKPESRKTYGYTF.

The chain recombines TRBV2 with TRBJ2-3; no clear D. V was trimmed by 7 bases and J by 0 bases, leaving 8 bases between them. Germline V lookup: CDR1 SNHLY, CDR2 FYNNEI. This CDR3 has 13 residues. DNA of the CDR3: TGTGCCAGCAAGGTAGAGAGCACAGATACGCAGTATTTT. As protein: CASKVESTDTQYF.

Worth noting for this clonotype: A much larger clonotype is one base distant, so this may be a read error. This sequence joins TRBV18 and TRBJ2-6, with unresolved D. Trimming removed 5 bases at V and 5 bases at J, with 25 bases between. This CDR3 has 19 residues. CDR1 and CDR2 (germline): KGHSH, LQKENI. In nucleotides, the CDR3 is TGTGCCAGCTCAGAAGAAGGCAGACATTTACAAAGTCGGGCCAACGTCCTGACTTTC. It specifies CASSEEGRHLQSRANVLTF.

This clonotype was counted at least ten times. The rearrangement joins TRBV7-2 to TRBJ1-2; a possible D gene is TRBD1 (5 bases). The CDR3 loop spans 15 amino acids. Germline loops: CDR1 SGHTA, CDR2 FQGNSA. The germline V and J ends were trimmed by 0 bases and 3 bases, with 11 bases remaining between them. The CDR3 DNA reads as TGTGCCAGCAGCTTAGCGCAGGGCGGTGACTATGGCTACACCTTC. As protein: CASSLAQGGDYGYTF.

Comment on this clonotype: A much larger clone differs by one base, so this may be a read error. V usage is TRBV10-2 and J usage is TRBJ1-2; the D is unclear. The germline V gene has CDR1 WSHSY and CDR2 SAAADI. The CDR3 runs 17 residues. CDR3 sequence (DNA): TGCGCCAGCAGTTTCACTAGCACTTCTAGAAAGACCTATGGCCACACCTTC. Its translation is CASSFTSTSRKTYGHTF.

This clonotype was found many times. The rearrangement joins TRBV6-2 or TRBV6-3 to TRBJ2-7; 9 bases map to TRBD2. With V trimmed by 8 bases and J by 4 bases, 12 bases remained unmatched. Germline assignment: CDR1 MNHEY and CDR2 SVGEGT. This CDR3 region has 15 residues. The DNA for the CDR3 is TGTGCCAGCTACGACACGCGGGAGGGCCGGTACGAGCAGTACTTC. This gives the protein CASYDTREGRYEQYF.